This T cell receptor (beta chain) was sequenced during a study of blood T cell repertoires in COVID-19. Overall study context: Spain, Italy and the United States supplied samples that represented acute and convalescent COVID-19. T cells, B-cell-depleted T cells, or PBMCs provided the cDNA or gDNA that served as material.

Trimming shortened V by 1 base and J by 8 bases, and 14 bases separated the two germline ends. The germline CDR1 and CDR2 sequences are SGHVS and FNYEAQ. The CDR3 is 15 residues long. Per the original data handling: Estimation of nucleated cell counts was performed using reference gene primer amplification. The method was immunoSEQ multiplex PCR; TCRdb's version includes in-frame clones alone and lacks a portion of them. Clone size and the V and J calls come from that table; the DNA yielded D and trimming. The table has 250,000 or so clones, approximately 90% seen once. No more than 2 weeks before study entry, exposed participants had met a case of COVID-19.

V is TRBV7-6 and J is TRBJ1-4; tentative D call: TRBD1 (5 bases). The source material was PBMCs or T cells enriched from blood (not recorded which). The origin of this receptor is a middle-aged man who had been exposed to COVID-19. CDR3 region: CASSLGAGFNEKLFF. The CDR3 region has the DNA TGTGCCAGCAGCTTAGGCGCAGGGTTTAACGAAAAACTGTTTTTT.